This is a list of T cell receptor beta chains from one sample in a study of neurological immune-mediated disorders. TCRdb used MiXCR to reprocess the 5' RACE reads, holding one entry per CDR3 protein. The table records 50,000 to 70,000 distinct CDR3 sequences, about 10% of them present only once. The source material was PBMCs. Receptor source: a male donor with HTLV-1-associated myelopathy (HAM/TSP). Both conserved end residues are part of each CDR3. D genes are given only for firm matches. Clone size is stated in some rows and not others, as once, few, many or a class when expanded.

d_gene: -; v_gene: TRBV11-2; j_gene: TRBJ2-1; abundance: many; CDR3nt: TGTGCCAGCAGACCCAGACAGCCCAGCTCCTACAATGAGCAGTTCTTC; CDR3aa: CASRPRQPSSYNEQFF
d_gene: -; v_gene: TRBV7-7; j_gene: TRBJ2-5; abundance: many; CDR3nt: TGTGCTAGCAGCTTCGGCACGCAAGAGACCCAGTACTTC; CDR3aa: CASSFGTQETQYF
d_gene: -; v_gene: TRBV27; j_gene: TRBJ2-1; abundance: -; CDR3nt: TGTGCCCGCAGACCCGGGGGTACCTCCTACAATGAGCAGTTCTTT; CDR3aa: CARRPGGTSYNEQFF
d_gene: -; v_gene: TRBV6-6; j_gene: TRBJ1-1; abundance: -; CDR3nt: TGTGCCAGCACGGTTGCAGGTGACACTGAAGCTTTCTTT; CDR3aa: CASTVAGDTEAFF
d_gene: -; v_gene: TRBV20-1; j_gene: TRBJ2-3; abundance: many; CDR3nt: TGCAGTGCTAGAGATTATTGGGCAGGGCCCTTTAGCACAGATACGCAGTATTTT; CDR3aa: CSARDYWAGPFSTDTQYF
d_gene: -; v_gene: TRBV12-3/TRBV12-4; j_gene: TRBJ2-3; abundance: -; CDR3nt: TGTGCCAGCAGTTTAGGTCCAGGGCAGCAGTATTTT; CDR3aa: CASSLGPGQQYF
d_gene: -; v_gene: TRBV5-1; j_gene: TRBJ2-4; abundance: many; CDR3nt: TGCGCCAGCAGCCTCGGAGTTGTGGCGGGTACGGACATTCAGTACTTC; CDR3aa: CASSLGVVAGTDIQYF
d_gene: -; v_gene: TRBV5-1; j_gene: TRBJ2-5; abundance: many; CDR3nt: TGCGCCAGCAGCTCCCAAACAGTTCAAGAGACCCAGTACTTC; CDR3aa: CASSSQTVQETQYF
d_gene: -; v_gene: TRBV29-1; j_gene: TRBJ1-2; abundance: many; CDR3nt: TGCAGCGTTGGTGGGATTCGGGGCTACACCTTC; CDR3aa: CSVGGIRGYTF
d_gene: -; v_gene: TRBV20-1; j_gene: TRBJ2-3; abundance: many; CDR3nt: TGCAGTGCTAGAGATTGGGATCGAAGCACAGATACGCAGTATTTT; CDR3aa: CSARDWDRSTDTQYF
d_gene: TRBD2; v_gene: TRBV7-8; j_gene: TRBJ2-7; abundance: many; CDR3nt: TGTGCCAGCAGCCCGCGGGGGACTTCCTACGAGCAGTACTTC; CDR3aa: CASSPRGTSYEQYF
d_gene: -; v_gene: TRBV18; j_gene: TRBJ2-1; abundance: many; CDR3nt: TGTGCCAGCTCACCGTCCAGTCCGAGTGAGCAGTTCTTC; CDR3aa: CASSPSSPSEQFF
d_gene: TRBD1; v_gene: TRBV9; j_gene: TRBJ2-7; abundance: many; CDR3nt: TGTGCCAGCTCCCGGGACAGGCTTTCCTACGAGCAGTACTTC; CDR3aa: CASSRDRLSYEQYF
d_gene: TRBD1; v_gene: TRBV20-1; j_gene: TRBJ2-7; abundance: many; CDR3nt: TGCAGTGCTCAACCGGGACAGGGGACCTACGAGCAGTACTTC; CDR3aa: CSAQPGQGTYEQYF
d_gene: -; v_gene: TRBV27; j_gene: TRBJ1-1; abundance: many; CDR3nt: TGTGCCAGCAGTTTATCGGGCGCATTCGACACTGAAGCTTTCTTT; CDR3aa: CASSLSGAFDTEAFF
d_gene: TRBD1; v_gene: TRBV5-1; j_gene: TRBJ2-2; abundance: many; CDR3nt: TGCGCCAGCAGCGGGATCCCCGGGACAGCGAACACCGGGGAGCTGTTTTTT; CDR3aa: CASSGIPGTANTGELFF
d_gene: -; v_gene: TRBV20-1; j_gene: TRBJ1-1; abundance: many; CDR3nt: TGCAGTGCTAGACCGGGACTCCGTCGGCCTGAAGCTTTCTTT; CDR3aa: CSARPGLRRPEAFF
d_gene: -; v_gene: TRBV7-9; j_gene: TRBJ1-2; abundance: many; CDR3nt: TGTGCCAGCAGCGCCCTAGGGTACTTTTACACCTTC; CDR3aa: CASSALGYFYTF
d_gene: TRBD2; v_gene: TRBV20-1; j_gene: TRBJ2-5; abundance: many; CDR3nt: TGCAGTGAAACCCTCCCCGGGACTAGGGCTCGGACCCAGTACTTC; CDR3aa: CSETLPGTRARTQYF
d_gene: -; v_gene: TRBV6-2/TRBV6-3; j_gene: TRBJ1-5; abundance: many; CDR3nt: TGTGCCAGCAGCTGGGGGGAAGGTCAGCCCCAGCATTTT; CDR3aa: CASSWGEGQPQHF
d_gene: -; v_gene: TRBV29-1; j_gene: TRBJ2-2; abundance: many; CDR3nt: TGCAGCGTTGTAGGGGGGGGGGCTCTGGCCGGGGAGCTGTTTTTT; CDR3aa: CSVVGGGALAGELFF
d_gene: TRBD1; v_gene: TRBV6-5; j_gene: TRBJ1-1; abundance: many; CDR3nt: TGTGCCAGCAGTTTCGGGACAGGGTGGGAGACTGAAGCTTTCTTT; CDR3aa: CASSFGTGWETEAFF
d_gene: TRBD2; v_gene: TRBV20-1; j_gene: TRBJ2-1; abundance: many; CDR3nt: TGCAGTGCCCAGCGGGGGGGCTCCTACAATGAGCAGTTCTTC; CDR3aa: CSAQRGGSYNEQFF
d_gene: -; v_gene: TRBV20-1; j_gene: TRBJ2-1; abundance: -; CDR3nt: TGCAGTGCTAGAGATTTGGGTGGCAGTAGAACCTACAATGAGCAGTTCTTC; CDR3aa: CSARDLGGSRTYNEQFF
d_gene: TRBD1; v_gene: TRBV20-1; j_gene: TRBJ2-3; abundance: many; CDR3nt: TGCAGTGCCCGAGCCGGACAGGGTCCTTCAGATACGCAGTATTTT; CDR3aa: CSARAGQGPSDTQYF
d_gene: -; v_gene: TRBV7-2; j_gene: TRBJ2-7; abundance: many; CDR3nt: TGTGCCAGCAGCTTAGACAGTCCCGCGGAGCAGTACTTC; CDR3aa: CASSLDSPAEQYF
d_gene: TRBD1; v_gene: TRBV16; j_gene: TRBJ1-2; abundance: few; CDR3nt: TGTGCCAGCAGCCAGGGACCGGACAGGGGGCTTGGCTACACCTTC; CDR3aa: CASSQGPDRGLGYTF
d_gene: TRBD1; v_gene: TRBV6-5; j_gene: TRBJ1-1; abundance: many; CDR3nt: TGTGCCAGCAGTTACACCAGGGGGGGTACTGAAGCTTTCTTT; CDR3aa: CASSYTRGGTEAFF
d_gene: -; v_gene: TRBV6-4; j_gene: TRBJ2-7; abundance: -; CDR3nt: TGTGCCAGCAGTGACGGGACCTCCTACGAGCAGTACTTC; CDR3aa: CASSDGTSYEQYF
d_gene: -; v_gene: TRBV5-1; j_gene: TRBJ2-7; abundance: many; CDR3nt: TGCGCCAGCAGCTTGGGGGATCACTACGAGCAGTACTTC; CDR3aa: CASSLGDHYEQYF
d_gene: TRBD1; v_gene: TRBV20-1; j_gene: TRBJ2-7; abundance: few; CDR3nt: TGCAGTGCTAGAGATACGGCCGGGACAGGGGTGGCCTACGAGCAGTACTTC; CDR3aa: CSARDTAGTGVAYEQYF
d_gene: TRBD1; v_gene: TRBV10-2; j_gene: TRBJ1-5; abundance: many; CDR3nt: TGCGCCAGCACTATGGGACAGGGGGGGAGTCAGCCCCAGCATTTT; CDR3aa: CASTMGQGGSQPQHF
d_gene: TRBD1; v_gene: TRBV6-5; j_gene: TRBJ1-2; abundance: -; CDR3nt: TGTGCCAGCAGTCTGATTAGGACAGGGGGGACCTATGGCTACACCTTC; CDR3aa: CASSLIRTGGTYGYTF
d_gene: -; v_gene: TRBV12-3/TRBV12-4; j_gene: TRBJ2-2; abundance: many; CDR3nt: TGTGCCAGCAGTCCCAGGGCCCGCACCGGGGAGCTGTTTTTT; CDR3aa: CASSPRARTGELFF
d_gene: -; v_gene: TRBV5-1; j_gene: TRBJ1-1; abundance: many; CDR3nt: TGCGCCAGCAGCTTGAACTTGGCAGGGGCGCACCCGAACACTGAAGCTTTCTTT; CDR3aa: CASSLNLAGAHPNTEAFF
d_gene: -; v_gene: TRBV20-1; j_gene: TRBJ1-3; abundance: many; CDR3nt: TGCAGTGCTAGTTGGGGACCTTCTGGAAACACCATATATTTT; CDR3aa: CSASWGPSGNTIYF
d_gene: TRBD2; v_gene: TRBV20-1; j_gene: TRBJ2-3; abundance: many; CDR3nt: TGCAGTGCTGGGAGGGGTGATACGCAGTATTTT; CDR3aa: CSAGRGDTQYF
d_gene: -; v_gene: TRBV6-2/TRBV6-3; j_gene: TRBJ1-6; abundance: -; CDR3nt: TGTGCCAGCAGTCGCAAAATTGATTCACCCCTCCACTTT; CDR3aa: CASSRKIDSPLHF
d_gene: -; v_gene: TRBV29-1; j_gene: TRBJ1-1; abundance: many; CDR3nt: TGCAGCGTTGAAGACCTCCGGGCCCAGATACTGAACACTGAAGCTTTCTTT; CDR3aa: CSVEDLRAQILNTEAFF
d_gene: -; v_gene: TRBV7-2; j_gene: TRBJ2-2; abundance: many; CDR3nt: TGTGCCAGCAGCTTAATGCGGCACACCGGGGAGCTGTTTTTT; CDR3aa: CASSLMRHTGELFF
d_gene: TRBD2; v_gene: TRBV28; j_gene: TRBJ2-7; abundance: many; CDR3nt: TGTGCCAGCAGTTTGGTAGCGGGGGCTCGGGAGCAGTACTTC; CDR3aa: CASSLVAGAREQYF
d_gene: -; v_gene: TRBV5-1; j_gene: TRBJ2-7; abundance: many; CDR3nt: TGCGCCAGCAGCTTATCCACCTACGAGCAGTACTTC; CDR3aa: CASSLSTYEQYF
d_gene: TRBD2; v_gene: TRBV10-1; j_gene: TRBJ2-7; abundance: many; CDR3nt: TGCGCCAGCAGCCCGGGACTAGCGGGACACAATTACTACGAGCAGTACTTC; CDR3aa: CASSPGLAGHNYYEQYF
d_gene: TRBD1; v_gene: TRBV19; j_gene: TRBJ1-4; abundance: many; CDR3nt: TGTGCCAGTAGTTCCCGGACAGGGGGGGATGAAAAACTGTTTTTT; CDR3aa: CASSSRTGGDEKLFF
d_gene: -; v_gene: TRBV7-9; j_gene: TRBJ2-6; abundance: many; CDR3nt: TGTGCCAGCAGCTTAGTTAACTCTGGGGCCAACGTCCTGACTTTC; CDR3aa: CASSLVNSGANVLTF